Here is one TCR beta chain with its context. Antigen: not known. The data were taken from a study of PD-L1 blockade in urothelial cancer. Study context: T cells were recovered from blood samples at a median of roughly 150,000. Study results and limitations: Clones that were tumor-associated expanded more in the blood of durable-benefit patients at 3 weeks.

V lost 6 bases, J lost 1 base, and 8 bases stayed unmatched. The CDR3 has 15 amino acids. Germline lookup yields CDR1 MNHNY and CDR2 SVGAGI (reference sequence). Measured with immunoSEQ multiplex PCR; TCRdb has only the in-frame clones, and not every one. The table lists 25,000 to 35,000 clones, over 70% of them singletons. The receptor was derived from a man aged 50-60 years with urothelial cancer. The source material was PBMCs, sampled around atezolizumab (anti-PD-L1) treatment. The chain has TRBV6-6 and TRBJ2-7; TRBD2 agrees at 8 bases. The CDR3 sequence is CASRGRTSSSYEQYF. CDR3 DNA: TGTGCCAGCAGGGGTCGGACTAGCTCTTCCTACGAGCAGTACTTC.